The rows below give T cell receptor beta chains drawn from one sample of a study of post-analysis software for immune sequencing data. TCRdb processed the PCR reads anew with MiXCR; each CDR3 protein has one entry. The table has approximately 730,000 distinct CDR3 sequences, 25% to 30% seen once. The sequenced sample consisted of blood. The receptor set was obtained from a girl between 5 and 17 years old with multiple sclerosis. CDR3s include the opening cysteine and the closing phenylalanine or tryptophan. The D gene is left open where the match is weak. Expanded clones are given a class, and other clones once, few, many or no size at all.

v_call: TRBV24-1
cdr3_length: 18
j_call: TRBJ2-3
clone_size: .
d_call: TRBD1
cdr3_nt: TGTGCCCCCAGTGATTTCGACACCGGGACAGGGAGCACAGATACGCAGTATTTT
cdr3_aa: CAPSDFDTGTGSTDTQYF

v_call: TRBV7-9
cdr3_length: 15
j_call: TRBJ2-4
clone_size: few
d_call: TRBD2
cdr3_nt: TGTGCCAGCACATTAGCGGGGGGGGCCAAAAACATTCAGTACTTC
cdr3_aa: CASTLAGGAKNIQYF

v_call: TRBV5-4
cdr3_length: 16
j_call: TRBJ2-7
clone_size: .
d_call: TRBD1
cdr3_nt: TGTGCCAGCAGCCAAATAGGGACAGGGATCAACTACGAGCAGTACTTC
cdr3_aa: CASSQIGTGINYEQYF

v_call: TRBV20-1
cdr3_length: 13
j_call: TRBJ2-2
clone_size: many
d_call: .
cdr3_nt: TGCAGTGCGACCACAGGGTTGGCCGGGGAGCTGTTTTTT
cdr3_aa: CSATTGLAGELFF

v_call: TRBV6-6
cdr3_length: 13
j_call: TRBJ2-5
clone_size: .
d_call: .
cdr3_nt: TGTGCCAGCAGTTTCCCCGGACAAGAGACCCAGTACTTC
cdr3_aa: CASSFPGQETQYF

v_call: TRBV28
cdr3_length: 15
j_call: TRBJ2-5
clone_size: few
d_call: .
cdr3_nt: TGTGCCAGCAGCCAAAACGGGGGGCCCCAAGAGACCCAGTACTTC
cdr3_aa: CASSQNGGPQETQYF

v_call: TRBV7-2
cdr3_length: 15
j_call: TRBJ2-7
clone_size: .
d_call: .
cdr3_nt: TGTGCCAGCAGCTTAGGAGGACGAGGGTCCTACGAGCAGTACTTC
cdr3_aa: CASSLGGRGSYEQYF

v_call: TRBV12-3/TRBV12-4
cdr3_length: 13
j_call: TRBJ2-5
clone_size: many
d_call: .
cdr3_nt: TGTGCCAGCAGTCCCATCACCGGGACAACCCAGTACTTC
cdr3_aa: CASSPITGTTQYF

v_call: TRBV7-2
cdr3_length: 15
j_call: TRBJ2-1
clone_size: .
d_call: TRBD1
cdr3_nt: TGTGCCAGCAGGGCGGACAGGGGGCTTTACAATGAGCAGTTCTTC
cdr3_aa: CASRADRGLYNEQFF

v_call: TRBV9
cdr3_length: 14
j_call: TRBJ1-2
clone_size: .
d_call: .
cdr3_nt: TGTACCAGCAGCGCCGTAAATTTATCGTATGGCTACACCTTC
cdr3_aa: CTSSAVNLSYGYTF

v_call: TRBV5-1
cdr3_length: 16
j_call: TRBJ2-6
clone_size: few
d_call: .
cdr3_nt: TGCGCCAGCAGCCCAGACGCCGGCTCTGGGGCCAACGTCCTGACTTTC
cdr3_aa: CASSPDAGSGANVLTF

v_call: TRBV29-1
cdr3_length: 14
j_call: TRBJ1-5
clone_size: .
d_call: .
cdr3_nt: TGCAGCGTTTCCAGCGGGACTGGGGATCAGCCCCAGCATTTT
cdr3_aa: CSVSSGTGDQPQHF

v_call: TRBV7-9
cdr3_length: 17
j_call: TRBJ2-1
clone_size: .
d_call: TRBD2
cdr3_nt: TGTGCCAGCAGCGTAGGAGGTCTAGCGGGGAGCTACAATGAGCAGTTCTTC
cdr3_aa: CASSVGGLAGSYNEQFF

v_call: TRBV4-3
cdr3_length: 13
j_call: TRBJ1-2
clone_size: .
d_call: .
cdr3_nt: TGCGCCAGCAGCAAAGGCAGGACTTATGGCTACACCTTC
cdr3_aa: CASSKGRTYGYTF

v_call: TRBV5-1
cdr3_length: 14
j_call: TRBJ2-1
clone_size: few
d_call: TRBD2
cdr3_nt: TGCGCCACGACTCCCACTAGCGGAAGCAATGAGCAGTTCTTC
cdr3_aa: CATTPTSGSNEQFF

v_call: TRBV7-9
cdr3_length: 18
j_call: TRBJ2-1
clone_size: .
d_call: TRBD2
cdr3_nt: TGTGCCAGCAGCAGCACCCCGGGACTAGCGGGAGGGCACAATGAGCAGTTCTTC
cdr3_aa: CASSSTPGLAGGHNEQFF

v_call: TRBV20-1
cdr3_length: 16
j_call: TRBJ1-1
clone_size: few
d_call: TRBD1
cdr3_nt: TGCAGTGTCACGGAGCAGGGGGCGGGAGGGAACACTGAAGCTTTCTTT
cdr3_aa: CSVTEQGAGGNTEAFF

v_call: TRBV28
cdr3_length: 15
j_call: TRBJ1-5
clone_size: .
d_call: TRBD1
cdr3_nt: TGTGCCAGCAGGGGACAGGGGGCGCAGGGTCAGCCCCAGCATTTT
cdr3_aa: CASRGQGAQGQPQHF

v_call: TRBV2
cdr3_length: 14
j_call: TRBJ1-5
clone_size: .
d_call: .
cdr3_nt: TGTGCCAGCAGTGTGAAGGGGACCGGTCAGCCCCAGCATTTT
cdr3_aa: CASSVKGTGQPQHF

v_call: TRBV20-1
cdr3_length: 14
j_call: TRBJ2-3
clone_size: .
d_call: TRBD2
cdr3_nt: TGCAGTATAATTAGCGGGGGGACCACAGATACGCAGTATTTT
cdr3_aa: CSIISGGTTDTQYF

v_call: TRBV27
cdr3_length: 13
j_call: TRBJ2-3
clone_size: .
d_call: .
cdr3_nt: TGTGCCAGCATCAGGGGAGGGGGAGATACGCAGTATTTT
cdr3_aa: CASIRGGGDTQYF

v_call: TRBV12-3/TRBV12-4
cdr3_length: 13
j_call: TRBJ1-2
clone_size: many
d_call: .
cdr3_nt: TGTGCCAGCAGTTTATGGGGGGCTGGAGGCTACACCTTC
cdr3_aa: CASSLWGAGGYTF

v_call: TRBV6-5
cdr3_length: 15
j_call: TRBJ1-1
clone_size: .
d_call: .
cdr3_nt: TGTGCCAGCAGTTACTCGATAATCGGGGACACTGAAGCTTTCTTT
cdr3_aa: CASSYSIIGDTEAFF

v_call: TRBV28
cdr3_length: 14
j_call: TRBJ2-7
clone_size: .
d_call: .
cdr3_nt: TGTGCCAGCAGCAGGAACGGGGAGCCCTACGAGCAGTACTTC
cdr3_aa: CASSRNGEPYEQYF

v_call: TRBV7-2
cdr3_length: 14
j_call: TRBJ2-7
clone_size: .
d_call: .
cdr3_nt: TGTGCCAGCAGCTTAGTCGGACGTTCCTACGAGCAGTACTTC
cdr3_aa: CASSLVGRSYEQYF

v_call: TRBV5-6
cdr3_length: 16
j_call: TRBJ1-2
clone_size: few
d_call: .
cdr3_nt: TGTGCCAGCAGCTTGGCCGGGGGAGGGGATAACTATGGCTACACCTTC
cdr3_aa: CASSLAGGGDNYGYTF

v_call: TRBV20-1
cdr3_length: 14
j_call: TRBJ2-1
clone_size: few
d_call: .
cdr3_nt: TGCAGTGCTAGAAAAGGGTATGTTTACAATGAGCAGTTCTTC
cdr3_aa: CSARKGYVYNEQFF

v_call: TRBV5-5
cdr3_length: 12
j_call: TRBJ2-5
clone_size: .
d_call: .
cdr3_nt: TGTGCCAGCAGCTTGGAGAGAAGGACCCAGTACTTC
cdr3_aa: CASSLERRTQYF

v_call: TRBV27
cdr3_length: 15
j_call: TRBJ2-7
clone_size: few
d_call: .
cdr3_nt: TGTGCCAGCAGTTTAAGTGAGGGGGACCACTACGAGCAGTACTTC
cdr3_aa: CASSLSEGDHYEQYF

v_call: TRBV3-1
cdr3_length: 14
j_call: TRBJ2-1
clone_size: many
d_call: .
cdr3_nt: TGTGCCAGCAGACGGGGGAGCTCCTACAATGAGCAGTTCTTC
cdr3_aa: CASRRGSSYNEQFF

v_call: TRBV24-1
cdr3_length: 14
j_call: TRBJ2-7
clone_size: few
d_call: TRBD1
cdr3_nt: TGTGCCACCAGTGGCGTAGGACAGGACCTGGAGCAGTACTTC
cdr3_aa: CATSGVGQDLEQYF

v_call: TRBV7-2
cdr3_length: 13
j_call: TRBJ1-5
clone_size: .
d_call: .
cdr3_nt: TGTACCAGCAGCCCCACGACGGTTCAGCCCCAGCATTTT
cdr3_aa: CTSSPTTVQPQHF

v_call: TRBV6-5
cdr3_length: 14
j_call: TRBJ2-1
clone_size: many
d_call: .
cdr3_nt: TGTGCCAGCAGTTATCAGGACCCAGGAAATGAGCAGTTCTTC
cdr3_aa: CASSYQDPGNEQFF

v_call: TRBV6-1
cdr3_length: 12
j_call: TRBJ2-5
clone_size: .
d_call: .
cdr3_nt: TGTGCCAGCAGTGTATGGGAAGACACCCAGTACTTC
cdr3_aa: CASSVWEDTQYF

v_call: TRBV20-1
cdr3_length: 13
j_call: TRBJ2-1
clone_size: few
d_call: TRBD1
cdr3_nt: TGCAGTGAACGGCCAGGGGGCATCTATGAGCAGTTCTTC
cdr3_aa: CSERPGGIYEQFF

v_call: TRBV7-2
cdr3_length: 17
j_call: TRBJ2-6
clone_size: .
d_call: .
cdr3_nt: TGTGCCGGCAGCTCGTGGCAGGCAGCGGCTGGGGCCAACGTCCTGACTTTC
cdr3_aa: CAGSSWQAAAGANVLTF

v_call: TRBV5-1
cdr3_length: 15
j_call: TRBJ2-3
clone_size: .
d_call: .
cdr3_nt: TGCGCCAGCAGCTGGGGGGACAGAGACACAGATACGCAGTATTTT
cdr3_aa: CASSWGDRDTDTQYF

v_call: TRBV20-1
cdr3_length: 10
j_call: TRBJ1-4
clone_size: few
d_call: .
cdr3_nt: TGCAGTGCCCAGGGGCCCCTACTGTTTTTT
cdr3_aa: CSAQGPLLFF

v_call: TRBV20-1
cdr3_length: 16
j_call: TRBJ2-3
clone_size: few
d_call: .
cdr3_nt: TGCAGTGCTAGAGATTTTATCAGGGAGGCAGGAGATACGCAGTATTTT
cdr3_aa: CSARDFIREAGDTQYF

v_call: TRBV14
cdr3_length: 13
j_call: TRBJ2-7
clone_size: few
d_call: .
cdr3_nt: TGTGCCAGCAGCCAAGAACGAACCTACGAGCAGTACTTC
cdr3_aa: CASSQERTYEQYF

v_call: TRBV6-2/TRBV6-3
cdr3_length: 19
j_call: TRBJ2-2
clone_size: .
d_call: TRBD2
cdr3_nt: TGTGCCAGCAGCCCAAACCCATCGAGGGCTAGCGGGAGAACCGGGGAGCTGTTTTTT
cdr3_aa: CASSPNPSRASGRTGELFF

v_call: TRBV2
cdr3_length: 15
j_call: TRBJ2-3
clone_size: few
d_call: .
cdr3_nt: TGTGCCAGCCGGGCCTTGAGAGTGGGCACAGATACGCAGTATTTT
cdr3_aa: CASRALRVGTDTQYF

v_call: TRBV20-1
cdr3_length: 13
j_call: TRBJ2-1
clone_size: .
d_call: TRBD2
cdr3_nt: TGCAGTGCTAGCCTAGCGGGGGCCAATGAGCAGTTCTTC
cdr3_aa: CSASLAGANEQFF

v_call: TRBV5-1
cdr3_length: 16
j_call: TRBJ2-7
clone_size: .
d_call: .
cdr3_nt: TGCGCCAGCAGCATGAATTCCCCCGGGACACTCTACGAGCAGTACTTC
cdr3_aa: CASSMNSPGTLYEQYF

v_call: TRBV6-5
cdr3_length: 14
j_call: TRBJ1-4
clone_size: few
d_call: TRBD1
cdr3_nt: TGTGCCAGCAGTCGGACAGGGACAAGAGAAAAACTGTTTTTT
cdr3_aa: CASSRTGTREKLFF

v_call: TRBV29-1
cdr3_length: 15
j_call: TRBJ2-3
clone_size: many
d_call: TRBD2
cdr3_nt: TGCAGCGTTCGCCGACTAGCGGGTTCCACAGATACGCAGTATTTT
cdr3_aa: CSVRRLAGSTDTQYF

v_call: TRBV5-1
cdr3_length: 13
j_call: TRBJ2-5
clone_size: .
d_call: TRBD2
cdr3_nt: TGCGCCAGTACTAGCGGGGGGCTGGAGACCCAGTACTTC
cdr3_aa: CASTSGGLETQYF

v_call: TRBV28
cdr3_length: 16
j_call: TRBJ2-1
clone_size: .
d_call: TRBD2
cdr3_nt: TGTGCCAGCAGTGATAATAGCGGGAGGGCCAGAGATGAGCAGTTCTTC
cdr3_aa: CASSDNSGRARDEQFF

v_call: TRBV24-1
cdr3_length: 14
j_call: TRBJ2-5
clone_size: .
d_call: TRBD1
cdr3_nt: TGTGCCACCAGTGACCCGGACAGGGGAGAGACCCAGTACTTC
cdr3_aa: CATSDPDRGETQYF

v_call: TRBV3-1
cdr3_length: 15
j_call: TRBJ2-1
clone_size: few
d_call: .
cdr3_nt: TGTGCCAGCAGCCTAAGGTCTCTAACCTACAATGAGCAGTTCTTC
cdr3_aa: CASSLRSLTYNEQFF

v_call: TRBV29-1
cdr3_length: 13
j_call: TRBJ2-7
clone_size: .
d_call: .
cdr3_nt: TGCAGCGTTGAAGATGGGCAGGCCTACGAGCAGTACTTC
cdr3_aa: CSVEDGQAYEQYF

v_call: TRBV27
cdr3_length: 13
j_call: TRBJ1-2
clone_size: few
d_call: TRBD1
cdr3_nt: TGTGCCAGCATGTCCGGGACAGGGGGCGGCTACACCTTC
cdr3_aa: CASMSGTGGGYTF

v_call: TRBV6-2/TRBV6-3
cdr3_length: 13
j_call: TRBJ2-1
clone_size: .
d_call: TRBD2
cdr3_nt: TGTGCCAGCAGTGGGAGGGAATACAATGAGCAGTTCTTC
cdr3_aa: CASSGREYNEQFF

v_call: TRBV12-3/TRBV12-4
cdr3_length: 14
j_call: TRBJ2-1
clone_size: few
d_call: .
cdr3_nt: TGTGCCAGCACCCTAATCCCAGGGTGGAATGAGCAGTTCTTC
cdr3_aa: CASTLIPGWNEQFF

v_call: TRBV24-1
cdr3_length: 14
j_call: TRBJ1-1
clone_size: .
d_call: .
cdr3_nt: TGTGCCACCAGTGCCCCAGGGGCAAATACTGAAGCTTTCTTT
cdr3_aa: CATSAPGANTEAFF

v_call: TRBV2
cdr3_length: 12
j_call: TRBJ2-5
clone_size: .
d_call: .
cdr3_nt: TGTGCCAGCAGTCAGCTATTGGAGACCCAGTACTTC
cdr3_aa: CASSQLLETQYF

v_call: TRBV4-3
cdr3_length: 15
j_call: TRBJ2-1
clone_size: many
d_call: .
cdr3_nt: TGCGCCAGCAGCCAAGACCCGGGGCAGGCCGCTGAGCAGTTCTTC
cdr3_aa: CASSQDPGQAAEQFF

v_call: TRBV12-5
cdr3_length: 13
j_call: TRBJ1-2
clone_size: .
d_call: .
cdr3_nt: TGTGCTAGTGGCCCCATTACTAGGGGTGGCTACACCTTC
cdr3_aa: CASGPITRGGYTF

v_call: TRBV7-2
cdr3_length: 15
j_call: TRBJ2-3
clone_size: .
d_call: TRBD2
cdr3_nt: TGTGCCAGCAGCTTAAAGGCGGGGGTCTCAGATACGCAGTATTTT
cdr3_aa: CASSLKAGVSDTQYF

v_call: TRBV3-1
cdr3_length: 14
j_call: TRBJ2-7
clone_size: .
d_call: TRBD1
cdr3_nt: TGTGCCAGCAGCAGGACAGGGAACAACTACGAGCAGTACTTC
cdr3_aa: CASSRTGNNYEQYF